This TCR beta chain derives from a study of vaccination effects on CD4 cells after COVID-19 (dated by TCRdb to between 2021 and 2023). Background for the entire study: Two doses of either the BNT162b2 or the mRNA-1273 mRNA SARS-CoV-2 vaccine were administered to participants. The study compared SARS-CoV-2 spike-specific CD4+ TCR repertoires before and after mRNA vaccination in COVID-19 convalescent patients and infection-naive vaccine recipients. A total of 10 COVID-19 convalescent patients and a handful of SARS-CoV-2-naive healthy vaccine recipients were included in the full study. Cultures from other donors in the study were sequenced using the Oncomine TCR Beta short-read assay on an Illumina iSeq 100.

Study-level results and caveats: Among healthy vaccine recipients, nearly all vaccine-induced clones were SARS-CoV-2 mono-reactive, and just 1 of 255 was cross-reactive with common cold coronaviruses. Clones induced by infection and clones induced by vaccination both contracted markedly at late timepoints after vaccination, which fits with T cell responses waning over time. Only a small number of convalescent patients were included, and no early post-infection timepoints were available, which limited the study.

To identify antigen-specific CD4+ T cell clonotypes by their expansion, the ViraFEST assay first stimulated PBMC with viral peptide pools and then applied TCR sequencing. After approximately eleven days of culture, CD4+ T cells were isolated with the EasySep CD4+ T cell isolation kit. None of the healthy vaccine recipients had a prior SARS-CoV-2 infection, which was confirmed by nucleocapsid antibody tests that came back negative both before and after vaccination. Each well held around 1.9 million PBMC cultured in IMDM containing approximately 5% human AB serum, 8.5 to 10 IU/ml IL-2 and gentamicin, along with about 9.3 ug/ml peptides. Half of the culture medium was replaced with fresh IL-2-containing medium on days 3 and 7. Unless otherwise noted, each peptide stimulation condition was cultured in triplicate wells. PBMC were separated from whole blood using Ficoll-Paque Plus gradient centrifugation and were then either cryopreserved at -140C or used fresh. The spike proteins of SARS-CoV-2 and of the common cold coronaviruses HCoV-NL63, HCoV-OC43 and HCoV-229E were spanned by overlapping peptide pools. The QIAamp micro DNA kit was used to extract genomic DNA from the cultured CD4+ T cells.

The CDR3 holds 14 amino acids from the cysteine to the phenylalanine. Just the 42-base CDR3 DNA is kept, in frame starting at base 1. Here V drops 5 bases and J drops 1 base, and the junction holds 4 bases not matched to any gene. The germline V gene encodes CDR1 SGHRS and CDR2 YFSETQ. Libraries were built with the immunoSEQ multiplex PCR assay. TCR beta CDR3 sequencing was performed on DNA from the cultured, isolated CD4+ T cells. The source study handled its data this way. Non-productive TCR sequences were discarded, and reads were trimmed to the CDR3 region, with only CDR3s of 7 or more amino acids retained. The MANAFEST web app was used to identify antigen-specific clonotypes by comparing expansion in peptide wells with expansion in reference cultures. To be called positive, a clone needed expansion at FDR<0.05 compared with the reference and with all other wells, an odds ratio greater than 5, and a frequency greater than 0.1% in two replicate wells. Cross-reactive clonotypes were defined as significantly expanded in SARS-CoV-2 spike wells and in at least one common cold coronavirus spike condition. CDR3 similarity was assessed by Levenshtein distance with the stringdist R package, and unrooted trees were built with ape in R 3.6.1. What TCRdb holds here is the immuneACCESS table cut down to in-frame rearrangements. Part of the clones is not present; checked against another copy, under half of the missing clones reflect an unresolved V gene, and the others are unexplained. The V and J calls and clone size come from that table; D and trimming were worked out from the DNA. The sample yields approximately 23,000 clones; about 63% were counted once. Of the sample, roughly 11% falls within the top ten clones.

As concerns this clone: There is no known antigen for this receptor. The sample holds no much larger clone one base away, and base qualities are not on file.

This TCR derives from a human donor who received a COVID-19 vaccine. Recombination joined TRBV5-1 with TRBJ1-1; TRBD1 agrees with 8 junctional bases. Sequenced material: CD4+ T cells from PBMCs cultured with HCoV-NL63 spike peptides, taken before COVID-19 vaccination. The cell subset or site label on this specimen signifies: HCoV-NL63 spike overlapping peptide pool stimulation. The DNA is TGCGCCAGCAGTGGGCAGGGGGCGAACACTGAAGCTTTCTTT. This is translated as CASSGQGANTEAFF.